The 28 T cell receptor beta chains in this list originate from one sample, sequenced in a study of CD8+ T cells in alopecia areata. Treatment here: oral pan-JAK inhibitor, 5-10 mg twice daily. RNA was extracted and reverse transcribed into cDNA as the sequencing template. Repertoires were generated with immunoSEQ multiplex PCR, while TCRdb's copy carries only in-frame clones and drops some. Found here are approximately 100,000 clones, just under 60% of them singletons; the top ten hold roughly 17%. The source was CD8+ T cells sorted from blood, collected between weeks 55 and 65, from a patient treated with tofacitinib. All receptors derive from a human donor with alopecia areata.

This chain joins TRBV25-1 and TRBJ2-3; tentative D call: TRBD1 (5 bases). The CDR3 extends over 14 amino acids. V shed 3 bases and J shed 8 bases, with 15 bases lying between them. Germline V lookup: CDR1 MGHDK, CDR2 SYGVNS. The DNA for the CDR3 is TGTGCCAGCAGTGACTCAGGGTCATCGGCTACGCAGTATTTT. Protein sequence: CASSDSGSSATQYF.

The CDR3 DNA follows: TGTGCCAGCAGTGCCGGGACGCATAGCAATCAGCCCCAGCATTTT. The encoded protein is CASSAGTHSNQPQHF. V usage is TRBV2 and J usage is TRBJ1-5, with a possible D match to TRBD1 (5 bases). Trimming left V 4 bases short and J 0 bases short, with 10 bases between. The germline V gene has CDR1 SNHLY and CDR2 FYNNEI. This CDR3 contains 15 residues.

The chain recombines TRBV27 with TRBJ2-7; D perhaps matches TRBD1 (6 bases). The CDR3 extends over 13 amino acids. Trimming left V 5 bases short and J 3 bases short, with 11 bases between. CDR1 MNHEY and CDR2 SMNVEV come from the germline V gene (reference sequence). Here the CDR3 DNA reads TGTGCCAGCAGTCGGACAGTACTCTACGAGCAGTACTTC. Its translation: CASSRTVLYEQYF.

Here the CDR3 DNA reads TGTGCCAGTAGTATAGGGACAGGGGCCTACTATGGCTACACCTTC. It yields the protein CASSIGTGAYYGYTF. V gene TRBV19 combines with J gene TRBJ1-2, with 9 bases matching TRBD1. V shed 1 base, J shed 3 bases, and the junction held 3 bases outside the gene matches. CDR3 length equals 15 residues. Germline V gives CDR1 LNHDA, CDR2 SQIVND (reference sequence).

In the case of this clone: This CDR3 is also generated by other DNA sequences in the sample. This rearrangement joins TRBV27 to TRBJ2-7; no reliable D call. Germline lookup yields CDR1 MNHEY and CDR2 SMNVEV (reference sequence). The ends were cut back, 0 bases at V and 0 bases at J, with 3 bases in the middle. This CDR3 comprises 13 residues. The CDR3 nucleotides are TGTGCCAGCAGTTTATCAGCCTCCTACGAGCAGTACTTC. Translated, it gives CASSLSASYEQYF.

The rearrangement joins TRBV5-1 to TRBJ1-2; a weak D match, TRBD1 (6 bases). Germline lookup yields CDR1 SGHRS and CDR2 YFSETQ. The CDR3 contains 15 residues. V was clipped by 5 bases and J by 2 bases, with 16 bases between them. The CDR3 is CASRIETGKNYGYTF. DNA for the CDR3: TGCGCCAGCAGAATCGAAACAGGGAAGAACTATGGCTACACCTTC.

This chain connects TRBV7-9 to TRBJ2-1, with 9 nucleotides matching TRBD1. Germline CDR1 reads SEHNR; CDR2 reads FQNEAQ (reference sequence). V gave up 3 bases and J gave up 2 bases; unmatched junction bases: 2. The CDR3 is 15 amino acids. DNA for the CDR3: TGTGCCAGCAGCTTCCGGACAGGGGCCTACAATGAGCAGTTCTTC. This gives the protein CASSFRTGAYNEQFF.

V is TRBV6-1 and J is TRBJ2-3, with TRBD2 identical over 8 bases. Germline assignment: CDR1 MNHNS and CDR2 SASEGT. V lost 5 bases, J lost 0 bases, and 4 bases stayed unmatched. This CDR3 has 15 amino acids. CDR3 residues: CASSLRLASTDTQYF. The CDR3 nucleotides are TGTGCCAGCAGTCTCAGACTAGCGAGCACAGATACGCAGTATTTT.

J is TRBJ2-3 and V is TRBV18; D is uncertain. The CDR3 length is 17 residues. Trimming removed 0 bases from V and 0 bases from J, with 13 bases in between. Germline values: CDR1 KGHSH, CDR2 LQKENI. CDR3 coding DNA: TGTGCCAGCTCACCACCATTCAGTAGCCTTAGCACAGATACGCAGTATTTT. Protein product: CASSPPFSSLSTDTQYF.

CDR3 in amino acids: CASTLRGTHYEQYF. The CDR3 region has the DNA TGTGCCAGCACCCTGCGGGGGACGCACTACGAGCAGTACTTC. The rearrangement uses TRBV13 and TRBJ2-7; 7 bases fit TRBD2. V trimming: 7 bases; J trimming: 3 bases; junction bases outside the gene matches: 9. The CDR3 runs to 14 residues. Germline CDR1 PRHDT, CDR2 FYEKMQ (reference sequence).

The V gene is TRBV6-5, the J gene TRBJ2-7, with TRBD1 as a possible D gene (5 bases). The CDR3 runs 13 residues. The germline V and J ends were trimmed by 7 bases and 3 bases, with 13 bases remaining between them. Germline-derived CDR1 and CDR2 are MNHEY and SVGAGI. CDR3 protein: CASTTAGNYEQYF. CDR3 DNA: TGTGCCAGCACTACGGCAGGGAACTACGAGCAGTACTTC.

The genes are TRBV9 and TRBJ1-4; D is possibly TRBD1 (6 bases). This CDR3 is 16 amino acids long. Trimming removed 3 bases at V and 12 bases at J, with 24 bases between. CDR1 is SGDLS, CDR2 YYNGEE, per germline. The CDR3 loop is CASSDDPAGAGGELFF. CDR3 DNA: TGTGCCAGCAGCGATGACCCTGCAGGGGCTGGAGGGGAACTGTTTTTT.

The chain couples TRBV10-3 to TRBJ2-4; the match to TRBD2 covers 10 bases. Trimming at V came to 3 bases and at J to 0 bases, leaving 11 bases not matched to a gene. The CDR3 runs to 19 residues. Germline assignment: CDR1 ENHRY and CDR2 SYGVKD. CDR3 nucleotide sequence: TGTGCCATCAGTGATTCGGGTAGCGGGGGGCCAGAAGCCAAAAACATTCAGTACTTC. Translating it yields CAISDSGSGGPEAKNIQYF.

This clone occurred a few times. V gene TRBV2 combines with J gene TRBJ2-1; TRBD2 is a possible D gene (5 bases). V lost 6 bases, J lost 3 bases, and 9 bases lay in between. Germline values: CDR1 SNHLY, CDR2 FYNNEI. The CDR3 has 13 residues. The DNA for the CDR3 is TGTGCCAGCAGGATTAGCGACTACAATGAGCAGTTCTTC. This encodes CASRISDYNEQFF.

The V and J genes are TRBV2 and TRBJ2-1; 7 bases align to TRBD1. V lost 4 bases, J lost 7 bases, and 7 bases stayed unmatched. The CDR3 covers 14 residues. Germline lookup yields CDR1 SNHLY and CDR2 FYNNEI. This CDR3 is CASSVNRGSNEQFF. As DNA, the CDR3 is TGTGCCAGCAGTGTGAACAGGGGTTCGAATGAGCAGTTCTTC. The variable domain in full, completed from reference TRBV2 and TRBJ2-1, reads EPEVTQTPSHQVTQMGQEVILRCVPISNHLYFYWYRQILGQKVEFLVSFYNNEISEKSEIFDDQFSVERPDGSNFTLKIRSTKLEDSAMYFCASSVNRGSNEQFFGPGTRLTVL.

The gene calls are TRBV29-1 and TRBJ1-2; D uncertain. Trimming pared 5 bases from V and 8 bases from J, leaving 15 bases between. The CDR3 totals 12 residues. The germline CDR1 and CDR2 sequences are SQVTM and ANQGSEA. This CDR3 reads CSVFHGLEGYTF. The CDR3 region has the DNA TGCAGCGTTTTCCACGGGTTAGAGGGCTACACCTTC.

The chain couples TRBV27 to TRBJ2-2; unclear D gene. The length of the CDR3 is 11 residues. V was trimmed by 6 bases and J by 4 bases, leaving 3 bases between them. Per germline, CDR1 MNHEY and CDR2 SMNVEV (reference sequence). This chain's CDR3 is CASRSTGELFF. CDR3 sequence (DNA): TGTGCCAGCAGAAGCACCGGGGAGCTGTTTTTT.

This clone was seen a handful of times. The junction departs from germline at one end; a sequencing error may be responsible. DNA for the CDR3: TGTGCCAGCAGTGAGTCCTTCAATGAGCAGTTCTTC. Translating gives CASSESFNEQFF. The chain is built from TRBV7-9 and TRBJ2-1; D remains unclear. CDR1 and CDR2 (germline): SEHNR, FQNEAQ (reference sequence). The CDR3 covers 12 residues.

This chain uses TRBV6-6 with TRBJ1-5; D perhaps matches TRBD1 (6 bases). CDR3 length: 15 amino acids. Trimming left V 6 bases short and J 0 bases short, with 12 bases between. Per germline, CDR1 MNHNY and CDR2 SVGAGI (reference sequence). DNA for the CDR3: TGTGCCAGCAGCCCGGACAGACCTAGCAATCAGCCCCAGCATTTT. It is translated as CASSPDRPSNQPQHF.

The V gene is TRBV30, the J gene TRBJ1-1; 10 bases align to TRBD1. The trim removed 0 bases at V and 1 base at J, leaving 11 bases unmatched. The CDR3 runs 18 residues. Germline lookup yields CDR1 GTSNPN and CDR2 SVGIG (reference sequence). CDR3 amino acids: CAWSVSLSRDRGNTEAFF. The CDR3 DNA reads TGTGCCTGGAGTGTTAGTTTATCGAGGGACAGGGGGAACACTGAAGCTTTCTTT.

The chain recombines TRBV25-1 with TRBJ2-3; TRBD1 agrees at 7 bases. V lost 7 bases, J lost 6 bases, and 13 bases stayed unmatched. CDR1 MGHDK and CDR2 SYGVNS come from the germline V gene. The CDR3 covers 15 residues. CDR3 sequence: CASTPEDRSLDTQYF. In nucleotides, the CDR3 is TGTGCCAGCACCCCAGAGGACAGGAGTCTCGATACGCAGTATTTT.

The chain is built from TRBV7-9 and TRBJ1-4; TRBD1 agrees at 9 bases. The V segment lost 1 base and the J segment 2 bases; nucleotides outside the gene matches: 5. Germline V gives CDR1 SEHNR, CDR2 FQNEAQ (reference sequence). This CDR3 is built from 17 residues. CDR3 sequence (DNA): TGTGCCAGCAGCTTAGGAACAGGGGGCTGGACTAATGAAAAACTGTTTTTT. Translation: CASSLGTGGWTNEKLFF.

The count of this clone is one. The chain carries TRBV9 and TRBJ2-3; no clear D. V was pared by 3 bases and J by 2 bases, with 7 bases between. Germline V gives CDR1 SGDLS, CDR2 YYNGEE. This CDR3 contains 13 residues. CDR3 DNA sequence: TGTGCCAGCAGCGGAAGGTTCACAGATACGCAGTATTTT. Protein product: CASSGRFTDTQYF.

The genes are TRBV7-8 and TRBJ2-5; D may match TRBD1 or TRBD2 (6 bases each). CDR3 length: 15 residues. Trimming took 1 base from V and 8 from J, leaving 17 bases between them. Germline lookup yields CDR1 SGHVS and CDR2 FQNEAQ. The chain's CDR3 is CASSLESWGAITQYF. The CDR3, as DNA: TGTGCCAGCAGCTTAGAGTCATGGGGGGCTATAACCCAGTACTTC.

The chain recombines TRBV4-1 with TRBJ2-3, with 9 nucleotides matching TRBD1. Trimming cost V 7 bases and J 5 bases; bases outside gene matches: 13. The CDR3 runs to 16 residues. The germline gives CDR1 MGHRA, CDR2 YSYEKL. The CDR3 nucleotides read TGCGCCAGCATGGAGGTCTACAGGGGGCATGTAGATACGCAGTATTTT. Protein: CASMEVYRGHVDTQYF.

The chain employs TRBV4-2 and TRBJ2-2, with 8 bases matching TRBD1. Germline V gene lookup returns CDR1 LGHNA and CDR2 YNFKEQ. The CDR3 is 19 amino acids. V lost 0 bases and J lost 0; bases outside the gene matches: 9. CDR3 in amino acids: CASSQDYLGQAPNTGELFF. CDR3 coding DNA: TGTGCCAGCAGCCAAGATTATTTGGGACAGGCCCCGAACACCGGGGAGCTGTTTTTT.

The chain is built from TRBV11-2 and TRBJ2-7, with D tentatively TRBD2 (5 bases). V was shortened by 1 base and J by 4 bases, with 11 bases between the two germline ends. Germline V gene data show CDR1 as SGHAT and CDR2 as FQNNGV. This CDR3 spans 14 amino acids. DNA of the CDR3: TGTGCCAGCAGCTTAGGGAAGGGAGCGTACGAGCAGTACTTC. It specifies CASSLGKGAYEQYF.

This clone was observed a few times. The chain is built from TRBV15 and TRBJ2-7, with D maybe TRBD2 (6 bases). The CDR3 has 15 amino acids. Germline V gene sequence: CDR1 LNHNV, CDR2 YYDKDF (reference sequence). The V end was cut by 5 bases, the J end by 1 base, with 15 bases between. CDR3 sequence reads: CATSGLEGRSYEQYF. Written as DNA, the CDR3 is TGTGCCACCAGCGGACTGGAGGGGCGTTCCTACGAGCAGTACTTC.